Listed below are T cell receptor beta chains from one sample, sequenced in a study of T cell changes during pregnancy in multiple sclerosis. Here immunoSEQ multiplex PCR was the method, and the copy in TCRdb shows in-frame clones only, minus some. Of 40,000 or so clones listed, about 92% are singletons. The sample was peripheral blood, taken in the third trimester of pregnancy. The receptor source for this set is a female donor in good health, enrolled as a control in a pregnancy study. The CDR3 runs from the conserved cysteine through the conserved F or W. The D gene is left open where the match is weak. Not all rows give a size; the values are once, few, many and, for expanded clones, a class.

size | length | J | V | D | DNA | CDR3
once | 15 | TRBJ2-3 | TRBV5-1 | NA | TGCGCCAGCAGCTCTGACAACCAGGGCACAGATACGCAGTATTTT | CASSSDNQGTDTQYF
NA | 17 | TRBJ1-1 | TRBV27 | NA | TGTGCCAGCATGCCAGGGGTCCGACAGAGACTGAACACTGAAGCTTTCTTT | CASMPGVRQRLNTEAFF
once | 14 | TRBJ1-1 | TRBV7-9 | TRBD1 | TGTGCCAGCAGCTTATCGGACAGGGTTGGTGAAGCTTTCTTT | CASSLSDRVGEAFF
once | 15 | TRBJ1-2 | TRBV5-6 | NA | TGTGCCAGCAGCTTTGGGGGCTTAGGCTCAGATGGCTACACCTTC | CASSFGGLGSDGYTF
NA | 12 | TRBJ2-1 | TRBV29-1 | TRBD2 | TGCAGCGGGACTAGCGGGAGATTTGAGCAGTTCTTC | CSGTSGRFEQFF
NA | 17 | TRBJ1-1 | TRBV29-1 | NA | TGCAGCGTTACCCAGGACAGTATTGCCCTAATAGGCACTGAAGCTTTCTTT | CSVTQDSIALIGTEAFF
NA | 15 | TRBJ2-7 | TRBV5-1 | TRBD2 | TGCGCCAGCAGCTTGGGGACTAGCATCACCTACGAGCAGTACTTC | CASSLGTSITYEQYF
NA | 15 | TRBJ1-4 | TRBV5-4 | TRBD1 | TGTGCCAGCAGCTTGGGACAGGGTTTAAATGAAAAACTGTTTTTT | CASSLGQGLNEKLFF
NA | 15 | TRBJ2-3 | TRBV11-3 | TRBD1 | TGTGCCAGCAGCTTAGGAGGGGGCCAAACAGATACGCAGTATTTT | CASSLGGGQTDTQYF
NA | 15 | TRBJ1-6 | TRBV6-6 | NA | TGTGCCAGCAGTTCCCGGACAGCGAATAATTCACCCCTCCACTTT | CASSSRTANNSPLHF